Listed here are 31 T cell receptor beta chains from one sample, sequenced in a study of T cell responses to AZD1222 COVID-19 vaccine. This table comes from immunoSEQ multiplex PCR, and its TCRdb copy is limited to in-frame clones, with some not included. Of 73,000 or so clones listed, roughly 80% were seen once; the top ten hold about 5.8%. Sample: peripheral blood, taken on day 0 of AZD1222 vaccination. Receptor source: an adult in good health.

This clone was seen a few times. The chain is built from TRBV6-6 and TRBJ2-7; 8 nucleotides agree with TRBD1. The ends lost 6 bases at V and 3 bases at J; junction bases unmatched: 10. The CDR3 runs to 15 residues. Looked up from germline, CDR1 is MNHNY and CDR2 is SVGAGI (reference sequence). The CDR3, as DNA: TGTGCCAGCAGAAAGGACAGGGACCACATCTACGAGCAGTACTTC. Protein sequence: CASRKDRDHIYEQYF.

J is TRBJ1-1 and V is TRBV11-2; no clear D. With 5 bases removed from V and 3 bases from J, the gap between germline ends came to 10 bases. The germline V gene has CDR1 SGHAT and CDR2 FQNNGV. This CDR3 is 13 amino acids long. As DNA, the CDR3 is TGTGCCAGCAGCGACAACTTATACACTGAAGCTTTCTTT. Translated: CASSDNLYTEAFF.

This chain links TRBV24-1 with TRBJ2-1; TRBD1 is a possible D gene (6 bases). The V end was cut by 4 bases, the J end by 7 bases, with 22 bases between. This CDR3 contains 17 residues. Germline V gene data show CDR1 as KGHDR and CDR2 as SFDVKD. The CDR3 DNA is TGTGCCACCAGTGACCCGGGGACATCCGGGACCTTTAATGAGCAGTTCTTC. The encoded protein is CATSDPGTSGTFNEQFF.

V is TRBV29-1 and J is TRBJ2-1; 12 positions match TRBD2. V lost 7 bases to trimming and J lost 12 bases; unmatched junction nucleotides: 10. The germline V gene encodes CDR1 SQVTM and CDR2 ANQGSEA. The CDR3 runs to 13 residues. Here the CDR3 DNA reads TGCAGCGGTATTACTAGCGGGGGGCCCCCGCAGTTCTTC. Protein sequence: CSGITSGGPPQFF.

A note on this clone: Other DNA sequences in this specimen translate into the identical CDR3. The chain is built from TRBV19 and TRBJ2-3; D gene ambiguous. The CDR3 sequence is 14 residues long. V lost 4 bases, J lost 2 bases, and 10 bases lay in between. Germline CDR1 is LNHDA and CDR2 is SQIVND (reference sequence). The CDR3 DNA is TGTGCCAGTAGTACTCAGCTATTCACAGATACGCAGTATTTT. Protein: CASSTQLFTDTQYF.

The V and J genes are TRBV9 and TRBJ2-1; D is possibly TRBD1 (6 bases). This CDR3 is built from 15 residues. Germline V gives CDR1 SGDLS, CDR2 YYNGEE. Trimming removed 3 bases at V and 0 bases at J, with 10 bases between. CDR3 region: CASSGGQSSYNEQFF. CDR3 coding DNA: TGTGCCAGCAGCGGAGGACAGAGCTCCTACAATGAGCAGTTCTTC.

The V gene is TRBV6-1, the J gene TRBJ1-6; no clear D gene. The CDR3 is 14 amino acids. Germline values: CDR1 MNHNS, CDR2 SASEGT. Trimming took off 3 bases at V and 5 bases at J, with 8 bases between the two ends. The CDR3 DNA reads TGTGCCAGCAGTGATAACGGCGATAATTCACCCCTCCACTTT. Translating it yields CASSDNGDNSPLHF.

The rearrangement links TRBV10-3 to TRBJ1-5; D call uncertain. The CDR3 spans 12 residues. With 3 bases removed from V and 6 bases from J, the gap between germline ends came to 6 bases. Germline lookup yields CDR1 ENHRY and CDR2 SYGVKD. CDR3 loop: CAISDVGQPQHF. CDR3 DNA sequence: TGTGCCATCAGTGATGTCGGTCAGCCCCAGCATTTT.

The chain recombines TRBV6-5 with TRBJ2-3; D not certain. The V end lost 10 bases, the J end lost 2 bases, and 10 bases lay between the germline ends. Germline V gene lookup returns CDR1 MNHEY and CDR2 SVGAGI. This CDR3 is built from 12 residues. DNA of the CDR3: TGTGCCATACAGCCGTACACAGATACGCAGTATTTT. Its protein is CAIQPYTDTQYF.

The chain uses TRBV4-3 and TRBJ2-2, with unresolved D. V was pared by 8 bases and J by 3 bases, with 10 bases between. The CDR3 consists of 13 residues. Per germline, CDR1 LGHNA and CDR2 YSLEER. This CDR3 reads CASQSGDTGELFF. CDR3 nucleotide sequence: TGCGCCAGCCAATCGGGCGACACCGGGGAGCTGTTTTTT.

This chain uses TRBV6-5 with TRBJ1-1; D unresolved. Trimming left V 6 bases short and J 3 bases short, with 2 bases between. Germline assignment: CDR1 MNHEY and CDR2 SVGAGI. The CDR3 consists of 10 residues. The CDR3 bases are TGTGCCAGCAGGGACACTGAAGCTTTCTTT. Amino acid sequence: CASRDTEAFF.

As regards this clone: The germline gene is not matched at one end of the junction; a read error may be the cause. The CDR3 DNA follows: TGCGGGGCAGCAGACTCCTATAATTCACCCCTCCACTTT. As protein: CGAADSYNSPLHF. This rearrangement joins TRBV18 to TRBJ1-6, with D tentatively TRBD1 (5 bases). Germline V gene sequence: CDR1 KGHSH, CDR2 LQKENI. There are 13 residues in the CDR3.

The chain couples TRBV7-2 to TRBJ2-1, with TRBD2 matching over 7 bases. CDR3 length: 15 residues. J lost 4 bases, V lost 1 base, and 4 bases had no gene match. Germline loops: CDR1 SGHTA, CDR2 FQGNSA. For the CDR3, the DNA is TGTGCCAGCAGCTTAGATGGGGGGGATTACAATGAGCAGTTCTTC. Its translation: CASSLDGGDYNEQFF.

This chain joins TRBV24-1 and TRBJ2-2; 10 bases are a match to TRBD1. CDR1 and CDR2 from the germline V gene are KGHDR and SFDVKD. J lost 6 bases, V lost 2 bases, and 17 bases had no gene match. This CDR3 is 20 amino acids long. This CDR3 reads CATSDSYLLLRDRGAGELFF. The CDR3 nucleotides read TGTGCCACCAGTGATTCATATTTGCTGTTACGGGACAGGGGAGCCGGGGAGCTGTTTTTT.

A few counts support this clone. The chain is built from TRBV27 and TRBJ2-7, with 8 bases that match TRBD2. The J segment lost 2 bases and the V segment lost 3 bases, leaving 6 bases of the junction unmatched. This CDR3 comprises 15 residues. Germline CDR1 and CDR2: MNHEY and SMNVEV (reference sequence). CDR3 residues: CASSFGLAGTYEQYF. DNA for the CDR3: TGTGCCAGCAGTTTCGGGCTAGCGGGCACCTACGAGCAGTACTTC.

The V and J genes are TRBV15 and TRBJ1-5, with no clear D. Germline-derived CDR1 and CDR2 are LNHNV and YYDKDF (reference sequence). The length of the CDR3 is 13 residues. With 1 base removed from V and 3 bases from J, the gap between germline ends came to 4 bases. Here the CDR3 reads CATSRGVNQPQHF. CDR3 bases: TGTGCCACCAGCAGAGGGGTCAATCAGCCCCAGCATTTT. The full variable domain, its missing parts supplied by reference TRBV15 and TRBJ1-5, is DAMVIQNPRYQVTQFGKPVTLSCSQTLNHNVMYWYQQKSSQAPKLLFHYYDKDFNNEADTPDNFQSRRPNTSFCFLDIRSPGLGDTAMYLCATSRGVNQPQHFGDGTRLSIL.

The chain recombines TRBV10-3 with TRBJ1-1, with D unresolved. Per the germline V gene, CDR1 is ENHRY and CDR2 is SYGVKD. Trimming stripped 0 bases from V and 5 bases from J, with 16 bases between. The CDR3 runs 16 residues. Here the CDR3 DNA reads TGTGCCATCAGTGAGTCGCTCACTGGGCGGGGTACTGAAGCTTTCTTT. Protein product: CAISESLTGRGTEAFF.

The chain couples TRBV6-5 to TRBJ2-7; 8 bases line up with TRBD2. Unmatched junction bases numbered 7, after V lost 2 bases and J lost 7 bases. CDR1 is MNHEY, CDR2 SVGAGI, per germline. The CDR3 extends over 14 amino acids. The CDR3 DNA reads as TGTGCCAGCAGTTACCCCGGGGGGGGGCGAGAGCAGTACTTC. Its protein is CASSYPGGGREQYF.

The CDR3 sequence is CASSTVGPSGANVLTF. The CDR3 DNA reads as TGTGCCAGTAGTACAGTGGGGCCCTCTGGGGCCAACGTCCTGACTTTC. The chain joins TRBV19 to TRBJ2-6, with TRBD1 as a possible D gene (5 bases). The CDR3 spans 16 residues. V lost 4 bases to trimming and J lost 0 bases, with 10 bases between them. The germline V gene encodes CDR1 LNHDA and CDR2 SQIVND (reference sequence).

V and J are TRBV25-1 and TRBJ1-5; D possibly corresponds to TRBD1 (6 bases). The germline V gene has CDR1 MGHDK and CDR2 SYGVNS. This CDR3 comprises 14 residues. Trimming cost V 8 bases and J 0 bases, with 11 bases left between them. This chain's CDR3 is CASGTRNSNQPQHF. The CDR3 coding sequence is TGTGCCAGCGGGACAAGGAATAGCAATCAGCCCCAGCATTTT.

The V call is TRBV7-9, the J call TRBJ1-1; unclear D gene. From germline, CDR1 is SEHNR and CDR2 FQNEAQ (reference sequence). This CDR3 comprises 14 residues. Trimming cost V 2 bases and J 7 bases, with 14 bases left between them. The CDR3 coding sequence is TGTGCCAGCAGCTTACGGGTGGATGAGAATGAAGCTTTCTTT. Protein product: CASSLRVDENEAFF.

The chain joins TRBV28 to TRBJ2-5, with D perhaps matching TRBD1 (5 bases). The V gene lost 5 bases and the J gene lost 5 bases, with 15 bases spanning the gap. Germline loops: CDR1 MDHEN, CDR2 SYDVKM. The CDR3 is made up of 14 amino acids. The CDR3 here is CASSQSQGLETQYF. For the CDR3, the DNA is TGTGCCAGCAGTCAATCTCAGGGTTTGGAGACCCAGTACTTC.

The chain carries TRBV7-3 and TRBJ1-2; 8 bases are shared with TRBD1. The V gene's germline CDR1 is SGHTA and CDR2 FQGTGA. V was pared by 5 bases and J by 8 bases, with 7 bases of the junction left unmatched. CDR3 size: 13 residues. The CDR3 spells CASSQDRVGGYTF. The CDR3 region has the DNA TGTGCCAGCAGCCAGGACAGGGTGGGAGGCTACACCTTC.

In this sample, this clone turned up a few times. The V and J genes are TRBV24-1 and TRBJ2-2, with D possibly TRBD2 on 6 matching bases. The ends were cut back, 5 bases at V and 4 bases at J, with 16 bases in the middle. The CDR3 spans 16 residues. Germline CDR1 KGHDR, CDR2 SFDVKD. The CDR3: CATSALEGRGTGELFF. For the CDR3, the DNA is TGTGCCACCAGTGCTCTGGAGGGGCGCGGCACCGGGGAGCTGTTTTTT.

CDR3 sequence: CASSQVSWTDNTEAFF. In nucleotides, the CDR3 is TGTGCCAGCAGCCAAGTATCATGGACAGATAACACTGAAGCTTTCTTT. The chain joins TRBV3-1 (or the pseudogene TRBV3-2) to TRBJ1-1, with a possible D match to TRBD1 (6 bases). The CDR3 is made up of 16 amino acids. Germline lookup yields CDR1 LGHDT and CDR2 YNNKEL (reference sequence). Trimming stripped 1 base from V and 2 bases from J, with 14 bases between.

This clone was counted only a few times. The CDR3 sequence: CASSLDRHSYNSPLHF. CDR3 DNA: TGTGCCAGCAGCTTGGATAGGCACTCCTATAATTCACCCCTCCACTTT. The V and J genes are TRBV5-4 and TRBJ1-6, with D uncertain. V was trimmed by 0 bases and J by 0 bases, leaving 7 bases between them. CDR3 length: 16 residues. The germline V gene encodes CDR1 SGHNT and CDR2 YYREEE (reference sequence).

V usage is TRBV7-9 and J usage is TRBJ2-7; 7 bases map to TRBD1. V gave up 2 bases and J gave up 2 bases; unmatched junction bases: 6. The CDR3 spans 15 residues. Germline lookup yields CDR1 SEHNR and CDR2 FQNEAQ (reference sequence). CDR3 nucleotides: TGTGCCAGCAGCTTAATCAAGGGGGCCGCCTACGAGCAGTACTTC. The encoded protein is CASSLIKGAAYEQYF.

CDR3 DNA sequence: TGTGCCAGCAGCTTTGGGACTGAGAATGAAAAACTGTTTTTT. Translated: CASSFGTENEKLFF. This chain uses TRBV5-6 with TRBJ1-4; D possibly corresponds to TRBD1 (5 bases). The CDR3 loop spans 14 amino acids. Trimming took off 2 bases at V and 5 bases at J, with 10 bases between the two ends. From germline, CDR1 is SGHDT and CDR2 YYEEEE.

Notes on this clone: Relative to the germline gene, one junction end is altered; a read error may explain this. The chain recombines TRBV5-1 with TRBJ2-5; TRBD2 might be the D (5 bases). The CDR3 sequence is 14 residues long. Germline V CDR1 and CDR2: SGHRS, YFSETQ. In DNA, the CDR3 is TGCGCCAGCAGCCTGGACTTAGGGCAAGGGACCCAGTACTTC. It encodes CASSLDLGQGTQYF.

The V and J genes are TRBV7-6 and TRBJ1-2, with 7 bases that match TRBD1. The CDR3 has 21 amino acids. V dropped 4 bases and J dropped 1; count of bases not matched to a gene: 24. Looked up from germline, CDR1 is SGHVS and CDR2 is FNYEAQ. The DNA of the CDR3 is TGTGCCAGCAGCTCAGAAGTGGGTTGGCAGGGACAGACATCCTTTAACTATGGCTACACCTTC. As protein: CASSSEVGWQGQTSFNYGYTF.

V is TRBV7-9 and J is TRBJ2-5, with a tentative D call TRBD1 (5 bases). The V end lost 0 bases, the J end lost 5 bases, and 7 bases lay between the germline ends. In germline, CDR1 is SEHNR, CDR2 FQNEAQ (reference sequence). This CDR3 is 13 amino acids long. The CDR3 nucleotides read TGTGCCAGCAGCTTAGCAGGGGCTGAGACCCAGTACTTC. Translated, it gives CASSLAGAETQYF.